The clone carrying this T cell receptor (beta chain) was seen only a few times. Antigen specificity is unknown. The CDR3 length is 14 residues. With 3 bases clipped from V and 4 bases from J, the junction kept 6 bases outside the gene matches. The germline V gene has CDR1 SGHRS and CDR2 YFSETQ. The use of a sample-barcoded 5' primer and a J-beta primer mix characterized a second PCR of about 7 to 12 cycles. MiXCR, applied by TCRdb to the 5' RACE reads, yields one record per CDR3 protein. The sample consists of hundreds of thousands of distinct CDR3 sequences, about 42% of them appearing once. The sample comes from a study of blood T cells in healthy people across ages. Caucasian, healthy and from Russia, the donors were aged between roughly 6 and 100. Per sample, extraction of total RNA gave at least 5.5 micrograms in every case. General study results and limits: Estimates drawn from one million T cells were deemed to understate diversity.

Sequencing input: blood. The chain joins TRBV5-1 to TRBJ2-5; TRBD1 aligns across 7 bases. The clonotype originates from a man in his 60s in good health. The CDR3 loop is CASSSNPGGETQYF. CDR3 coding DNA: TGCGCCAGCAGCTCTAATCCAGGGGGAGAGACCCAGTACTTC.